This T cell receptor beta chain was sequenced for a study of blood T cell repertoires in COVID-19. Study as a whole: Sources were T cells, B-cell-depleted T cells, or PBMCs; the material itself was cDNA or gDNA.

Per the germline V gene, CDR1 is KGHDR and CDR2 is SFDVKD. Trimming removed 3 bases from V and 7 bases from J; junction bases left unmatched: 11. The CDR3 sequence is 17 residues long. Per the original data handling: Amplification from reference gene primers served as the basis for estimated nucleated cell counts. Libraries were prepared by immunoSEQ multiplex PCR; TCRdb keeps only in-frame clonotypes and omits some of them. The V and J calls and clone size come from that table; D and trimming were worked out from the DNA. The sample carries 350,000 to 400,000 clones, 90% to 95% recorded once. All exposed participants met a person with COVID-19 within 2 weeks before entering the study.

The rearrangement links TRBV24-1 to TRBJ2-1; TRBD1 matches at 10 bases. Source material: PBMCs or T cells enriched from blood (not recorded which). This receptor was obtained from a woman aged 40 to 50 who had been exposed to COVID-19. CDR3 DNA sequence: TGTGCCACCAGTGATGGGGGTCGGGACAGGGGTAGGAATGAGCAGTTCTTC. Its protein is CATSDGGRDRGRNEQFF.